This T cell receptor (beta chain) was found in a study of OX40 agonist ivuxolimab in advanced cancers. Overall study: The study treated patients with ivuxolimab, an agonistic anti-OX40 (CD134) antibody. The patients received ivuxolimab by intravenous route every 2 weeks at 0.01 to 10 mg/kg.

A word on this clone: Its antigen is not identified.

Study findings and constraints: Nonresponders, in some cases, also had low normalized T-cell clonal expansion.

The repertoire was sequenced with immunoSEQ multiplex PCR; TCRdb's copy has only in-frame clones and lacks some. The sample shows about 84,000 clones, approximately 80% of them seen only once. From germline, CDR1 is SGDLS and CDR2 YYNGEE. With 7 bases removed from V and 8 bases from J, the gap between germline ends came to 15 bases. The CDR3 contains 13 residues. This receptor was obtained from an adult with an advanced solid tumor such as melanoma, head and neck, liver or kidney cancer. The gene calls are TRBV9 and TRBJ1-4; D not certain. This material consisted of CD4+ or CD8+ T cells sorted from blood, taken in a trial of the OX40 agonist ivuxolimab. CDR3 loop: CASGSPPPEKLFF. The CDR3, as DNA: TGTGCCAGCGGAAGCCCCCCCCCGGAAAAACTGTTTTTT.